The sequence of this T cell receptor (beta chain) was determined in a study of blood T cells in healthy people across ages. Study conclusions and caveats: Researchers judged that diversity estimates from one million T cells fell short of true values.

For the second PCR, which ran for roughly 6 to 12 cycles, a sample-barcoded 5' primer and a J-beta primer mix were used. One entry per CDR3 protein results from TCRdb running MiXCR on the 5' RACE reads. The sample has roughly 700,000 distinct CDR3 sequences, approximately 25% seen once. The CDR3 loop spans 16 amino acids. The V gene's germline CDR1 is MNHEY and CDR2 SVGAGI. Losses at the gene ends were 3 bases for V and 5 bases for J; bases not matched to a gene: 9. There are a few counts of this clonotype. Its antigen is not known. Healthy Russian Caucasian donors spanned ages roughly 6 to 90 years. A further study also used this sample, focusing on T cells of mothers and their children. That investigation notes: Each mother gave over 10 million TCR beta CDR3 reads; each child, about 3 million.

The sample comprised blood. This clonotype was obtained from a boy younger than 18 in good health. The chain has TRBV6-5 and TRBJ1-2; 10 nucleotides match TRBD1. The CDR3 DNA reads TGTGCCAGCAGTTATGTCGTGACAGGGGGCCGATATGGCTACACCTTC. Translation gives CASSYVVTGGRYGYTF.